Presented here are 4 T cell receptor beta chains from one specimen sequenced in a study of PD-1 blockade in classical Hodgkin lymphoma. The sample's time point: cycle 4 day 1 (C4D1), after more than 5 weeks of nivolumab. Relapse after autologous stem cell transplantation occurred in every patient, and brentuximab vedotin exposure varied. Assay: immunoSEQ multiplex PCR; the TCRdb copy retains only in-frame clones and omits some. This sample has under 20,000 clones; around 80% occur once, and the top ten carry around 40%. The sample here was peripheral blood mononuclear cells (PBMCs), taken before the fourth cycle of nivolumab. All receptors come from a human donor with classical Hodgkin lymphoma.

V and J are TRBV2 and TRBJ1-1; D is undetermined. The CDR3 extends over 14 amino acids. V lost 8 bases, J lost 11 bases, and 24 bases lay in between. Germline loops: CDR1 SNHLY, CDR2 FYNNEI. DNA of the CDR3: TGTGCCAGCCTTAGCATCGGGCCCGGGAGGTCGGCTTTCTTT. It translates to CASLSIGPGRSAFF. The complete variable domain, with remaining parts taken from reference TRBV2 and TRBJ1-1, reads EPEVTQTPSHQVTQMGQEVILRCVPISNHLYFYWYRQILGQKVEFLVSFYNNEISEKSEIFDDQFSVERPDGSNFTLKIRSTKLEDSAMYFCASLSIGPGRSAFFGQGTRLTVV.

The CDR3: CSASLNEQFF. The CDR3 nucleotides read TGCAGTGCTAGCCTCAATGAGCAGTTCTTC. The chain carries TRBV20-1 and TRBJ2-1, with D uncertain. V lost 3 bases and J lost 6, with 3 bases in between. CDR1 DFQATT and CDR2 SNEGSKA come from the germline V gene (reference sequence). This CDR3 region has 10 residues.

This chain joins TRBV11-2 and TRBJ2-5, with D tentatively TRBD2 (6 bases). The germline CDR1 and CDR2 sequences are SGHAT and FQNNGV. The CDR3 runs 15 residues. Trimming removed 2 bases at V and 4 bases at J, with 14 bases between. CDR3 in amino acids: CASSLSPGVGETQYF. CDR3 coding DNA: TGTGCCAGCAGCTTATCTCCGGGAGTTGGAGAGACCCAGTACTTC. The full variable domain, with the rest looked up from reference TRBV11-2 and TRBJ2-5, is EAGVAQSPRYKIIEKRQSVAFWCNPISGHATLYWYQQILGQGPKLLIQFQNNGVVDDSQLPKDRFSAERLKGVDSTLKIQPAKLEDSAVYLCASSLSPGVGETQYFGPGTRLLVL.

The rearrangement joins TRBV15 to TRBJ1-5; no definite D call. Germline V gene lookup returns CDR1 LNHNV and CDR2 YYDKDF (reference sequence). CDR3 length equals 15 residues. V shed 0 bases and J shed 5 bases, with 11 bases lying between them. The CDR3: CATSRDSRGDQPQHF. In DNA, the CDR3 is TGTGCCACCAGCAGAGATTCAAGAGGAGATCAGCCCCAGCATTTT.